Listed below are T cell receptor beta chains from one sample, sequenced in a study of CD8 T cells in Susac syndrome. MiXCR was run by TCRdb on the immunoSEQ multiplex PCR reads, yielding one entry per CDR3 protein. In the table there are around 190,000 distinct CDR3 sequences, roughly 94% of which are singletons. Sequencing was carried out using CD4+ T cells from PBMCs. The receptors originated from a human donor in good health. CDR3s include the opening cysteine and the closing phenylalanine or tryptophan. D genes are given only for firm matches. The size entry is marked missing in some rows and otherwise reads once, few, many or a size class.

few | - | TRBJ2-7 | TRBV6-2/TRBV6-3 | CASSYAGSYEQYF | TGTGCCAGCAGTTATGCCGGGAGCTACGAGCAGTACTTC
- | - | TRBJ1-2 | TRBV7-9 | CASSLSIPQGNYGYTF | TGTGCCAGCAGCTTATCGATTCCACAGGGAAACTATGGCTACACCTTC
- | - | TRBJ2-3 | TRBV6-2/TRBV6-3 | CASSSTAIGSQYF | TGTGCCAGCAGTTCGACGGCAATTGGATCGCAGTATTTT
- | - | TRBJ1-2 | TRBV2 | CASSAEGVNYGYTF | TGTGCCAGCAGTGCGGAGGGTGTGAACTATGGCTACACCTTC
- | TRBD1 | TRBJ2-6 | TRBV4-3 | CASSQGTGLPSGANVPTF | TGCGCCAGCAGCCAAGGGACAGGGCTCCCCTCTGGGGCCAACGTCCCGACTTTC
- | - | TRBJ1-1 | TRBV25-1 | CASTVFGENTEAFF | TGTGCCAGCACCGTTTTCGGGGAGAACACTGAAGCTTTCTTT
- | - | TRBJ1-1 | TRBV20-1 | CSARVAGYMNTEAFF | TGCAGTGCTAGAGTGGCAGGGTACATGAACACTGAAGCTTTCTTT
- | - | TRBJ2-3 | TRBV28 | CASSSLQGTDTQYF | TGTGCCAGCAGTTCCCTGCAGGGAACAGATACGCAGTATTTT
- | - | TRBJ2-1 | TRBV18 | CASSPVLNNDEQFF | TGTGCCAGCTCACCAGTACTCAATAACGATGAGCAGTTCTTC
- | TRBD2 | TRBJ2-5 | TRBV5-6 | CASSLTLGLAEQETQYF | TGTGCCAGCAGCTTAACCCTGGGACTAGCGGAGCAAGAGACCCAGTACTTC
- | - | TRBJ1-2 | TRBV9 | CASSVSGSNYGYTF | TGTGCCAGCAGCGTATCTGGTAGTAACTATGGCTACACCTTC
- | - | TRBJ2-3 | TRBV18 | CASSPSGRGTDTQYF | TGTGCCAGCTCACCATCGGGCAGGGGCACAGATACGCAGTATTTT
- | - | TRBJ1-5 | TRBV12-3/TRBV12-4 | CASSLAIEGQPQHF | TGTGCCAGCAGTCTCGCCATCGAGGGTCAGCCCCAGCATTTT
- | TRBD2 | TRBJ2-7 | TRBV20-1 | CSARGASGGSYEQYF | TGCAGTGCTAGAGGGGCTAGCGGGGGATCCTACGAGCAGTACTTC
- | - | TRBJ1-5 | TRBV20-1 | CSARGRGEWPQHF | TGCAGTGCTAGAGGGCGGGGAGAATGGCCCCAGCATTTT
- | TRBD1 | TRBJ2-1 | TRBV24-1 | CATSLSGGRWPGEQFF | TGTGCCACCAGTCTTTCAGGGGGAAGATGGCCCGGTGAGCAGTTCTTC
- | TRBD1 | TRBJ1-2 | TRBV3-1 | CASSQSSGTGDGYTF | TGTGCCAGCAGCCAGAGTTCCGGTACAGGGGATGGCTACACCTTC
- | TRBD2 | TRBJ2-7 | TRBV29-1 | CSVGGGGLTYEQYF | TGCAGCGTTGGTGGCGGGGGACTAACCTACGAGCAGTACTTC
- | TRBD2 | TRBJ2-7 | TRBV3-1 | CASSHGRTSGSYEQYF | TGTGCCAGCAGCCACGGCCGGACTAGCGGGAGTTACGAGCAGTACTTC
- | TRBD2 | TRBJ2-5 | TRBV20-1 | CSARGPGSGVQETQYF | TGCAGTGCTAGAGGACCGGGTAGCGGGGTCCAAGAGACCCAGTACTTC
- | - | TRBJ2-1 | TRBV29-1 | CSVSEFSGHNEQFF | TGCAGCGTTTCTGAATTCTCGGGACACAATGAGCAGTTCTTC
- | TRBD2 | TRBJ2-2 | TRBV29-1 | CSVAVAGDGELFF | TGCAGCGTTGCGGTAGCGGGAGACGGGGAGCTGTTTTTT
- | - | TRBJ2-5 | TRBV20-1 | CSPRAPETQYF | TGCAGTCCCCGGGCCCCGGAGACCCAGTACTTC
- | TRBD2 | TRBJ2-1 | TRBV14 | CASSLGSFAGVNEQFF | TGTGCCAGCAGCCTAGGTTCATTTGCGGGAGTAAACGAGCAGTTCTTC
- | - | TRBJ1-1 | TRBV3-1 | CASSQGLGEAFF | TGTGCCAGCAGCCAAGGTTTGGGAGAAGCTTTCTTT
- | - | TRBJ2-3 | TRBV20-1 | CSASQPGPDTQYF | TGCAGTGCTTCTCAGCCGGGCCCAGATACGCAGTATTTT
- | TRBD2 | TRBJ2-2 | TRBV30 | CAWTRLAGGTGELFF | TGTGCCTGGACCCGACTAGCGGGAGGAACCGGGGAGCTGTTTTTT
- | - | TRBJ1-1 | TRBV7-9 | CASSLALAVTEAFF | TGTGCCAGCAGCTTAGCGCTTGCGGTCACTGAAGCTTTCTTT
- | - | TRBJ1-1 | TRBV20-1 | CSANLARTEAFF | TGCAGTGCCAACCTTGCACGCACTGAAGCTTTCTTT
- | TRBD2 | TRBJ2-1 | TRBV14 | CASSQPAGVVFF | TGTGCCAGCAGCCAACCAGCGGGAGTTGTGTTCTTC
- | TRBD2 | TRBJ2-1 | TRBV20-1 | CSARDPGLASYNEQFF | TGCAGTGCTAGAGACCCGGGACTAGCGTCCTACAATGAGCAGTTCTTC
- | TRBD2 | TRBJ2-1 | TRBV9 | CASSVELGLAGAHEQFF | TGTGCCAGCAGCGTAGAGCTCGGACTAGCGGGAGCCCATGAGCAGTTCTTC
- | - | TRBJ2-7 | TRBV20-1 | CSATTLRRGLGYEQYF | TGCAGTGCTACCACCCTACGGAGAGGGCTCGGCTACGAGCAGTACTTC
- | TRBD1 | TRBJ1-2 | TRBV6-5 | CASRAGTGLFGYTF | TGTGCCAGCAGGGCCGGGACAGGATTATTCGGCTACACCTTC
- | - | TRBJ1-4 | TRBV4-3 | CASSQDHRASEKLFF | TGCGCCAGCAGCCAAGATCACAGGGCGAGTGAAAAACTGTTTTTT
- | - | TRBJ1-1 | TRBV30 | CAWSVLASRNTEAFF | TGTGCCTGGAGTGTACTTGCCTCAAGGAACACTGAAGCTTTCTTT
- | - | TRBJ2-3 | TRBV20-1 | CSVRTESTDTQYF | TGCAGTGTGAGGACGGAGAGCACAGATACGCAGTATTTT
- | - | TRBJ1-2 | TRBV25-1 | CASSETMTGYTF | TGTGCCAGCAGTGAGACGATGACTGGCTACACCTTC
- | TRBD1 | TRBJ2-7 | TRBV28 | CASSSGQGEGSYEQYF | TGTGCCAGCAGTTCCGGACAGGGGGAAGGATCCTACGAGCAGTACTTC
- | TRBD2 | TRBJ2-5 | TRBV29-1 | CSAHRGGETQYF | TGCAGCGCCCACCGGGGAGGGGAGACCCAGTACTTC
once | TRBD2 | TRBJ2-5 | TRBV11-2 | CASSLELAGARETQYF | TGTGCCAGCAGCTTAGAACTAGCGGGGGCCAGAGAGACCCAGTACTTC
- | TRBD2 | TRBJ2-1 | TRBV4-2 | CASSQVRTGSGVAYNEQFF | TGTGCCAGCAGCCAAGTCAGGACGGGGAGCGGGGTGGCCTACAATGAGCAGTTCTTC
once | - | TRBJ2-1 | TRBV9 | CASSVARESYNEQFF | TGTGCCAGCAGCGTAGCCCGGGAGTCCTACAATGAGCAGTTCTTC
- | - | TRBJ2-5 | TRBV20-1 | CSARQETQYF | TGCAGTGCTAGGCAAGAGACCCAGTACTTC
few | TRBD2 | TRBJ2-5 | TRBV5-6 | CASSLAGVETQYF | TGTGCCAGTTCACTAGCGGGAGTGGAGACCCAGTACTTC
- | - | TRBJ2-7 | TRBV28 | CASSIPGELNEQYF | TGTGCCAGCAGTATCCCCGGGGAGTTAAACGAGCAGTACTTC
- | TRBD1 | TRBJ2-3 | TRBV20-1 | CSAPQGASTDTQYF | TGCAGTGCGCCACAGGGGGCTAGCACAGATACGCAGTATTTT
- | - | TRBJ2-7 | TRBV30 | CAWSSSIRTSYEQYF | TGTGCCTGGAGTAGTTCAATAAGGACCTCCTACGAGCAGTACTTC
- | - | TRBJ1-1 | TRBV7-3 | CASSLTRGSNTEAFF | TGTGCCAGCAGCTTAACGAGGGGTAGTAACACTGAAGCTTTCTTT
- | TRBD2 | TRBJ2-7 | TRBV20-1 | CSASPGLVAEQYF | TGCAGTGCTAGTCCGGGACTAGTTGCCGAGCAGTACTTC
- | TRBD2 | TRBJ2-3 | TRBV27 | CASSLGRGRAEADTQYF | TGTGCCAGCAGCCTGGGCCGCGGGAGGGCCGAGGCAGATACGCAGTATTTT
- | - | TRBJ2-2 | TRBV20-1 | CSAIIVTGELFF | TGCAGTGCTATAATAGTTACCGGGGAGCTGTTTTTT
few | TRBD1 | TRBJ2-5 | TRBV7-3 | CASSFTGGETQYF | TGTGCCAGCAGCTTTACAGGGGGAGAGACCCAGTACTTC
- | TRBD2 | TRBJ2-3 | TRBV28 | CAGSGRGTDTQYF | TGTGCCGGGAGCGGGAGAGGCACAGATACGCAGTATTTT
- | TRBD2 | TRBJ2-1 | TRBV29-1 | CSLTAGGFDEQFF | TGCAGCCTTACAGCGGGAGGGTTCGATGAGCAGTTCTTC
- | - | TRBJ1-4 | TRBV23-1 | CASSQSQGSANEKLFF | TGCGCCAGCAGTCAAAGTCAGGGGTCTGCTAATGAAAAACTGTTTTTT
- | TRBD2 | TRBJ2-7 | TRBV7-2 | CASSHTLASGEQYF | TGTGCCAGCAGCCATACACTAGCGTCGGGGGAGCAGTACTTC
once | - | TRBJ1-2 | TRBV6-5 | CASSYEGSRGYTF | TGTGCCAGCAGTTACGAGGGCTCTCGGGGCTACACCTTC
- | - | TRBJ2-7 | TRBV7-2 | CASSFRDRAYEQYF | TGTGCCAGCAGCTTTCGGGACCGAGCCTACGAGCAGTACTTC